This TCR beta chain is from a study of post-analysis software for immune sequencing data. Study-wide findings and caveats: Significantly decreased normalized Chao1 diversity was recorded for multiple sclerosis patients relative to controls. Roughly 5 TRBV segments occurring more often in patients than controls included TRBV5-6, TRBV5-1 and TRBV20-1.

Each TCR beta cDNA library carried unique molecular identifiers. Using its own MiXCR run on the PCR reads, TCRdb lists one record per CDR3 protein. Among hundreds of thousands of distinct CDR3 sequences listed, roughly 45% were seen once. The CDR3 contains 13 residues. V lost 5 bases and J lost 8, with 13 bases in between. Regarding this clonotype: Its antigen is unknown.

This receptor was identified in a girl aged 10 to 17 with multiple sclerosis. The chain carries TRBV12-3 or TRBV12-4 and TRBJ2-1; the D gene is possibly TRBD1 (6 bases). Sequenced input: blood. For the CDR3, the DNA is TGTGCCAGCAGTCCCTGGACAGATGATGAGCAGTTCTTC. As protein: CASSPWTDDEQFF.